This T cell receptor beta chain derives from a study of T cell clonotyping in hematopoietic cell transplantation. Study findings and constraints: Higher Inverse Simpson Index values in graft donor and pretransplant recipient predicted broader posttransplant TCR diversity. Pathologically expanded recipient clonotypes increased progressively from day 30 to day 180 as diversity fell. At the given depth, recipient repertoires were over 97% de novo clonotypes.

Germline values: CDR1 LNHNV, CDR2 YYDKDF (reference sequence). The CDR3 totals 14 residues. V was shortened by 1 base and J by 8 bases, with 14 bases between the two germline ends. Comment on this clone: The target antigen is unknown.

Clones were read by immunoSEQ multiplex PCR, and TCRdb kept only the in-frame ones, dropping some. The sample includes 35,000 to 45,000 clones, around 94% of them seen just once. This sequence joins TRBV15 and TRBJ1-2; a possible D gene is TRBD1 (6 bases). The sequence was obtained from a woman aged 45 to 65 in good health. Some clones in this sample may be carry-over from other donors' samples. The source material was peripheral blood mononuclear cells. In DNA, the CDR3 is TGTGCCACCAGCAGAGCTAGGGACAAAGGAGGCTACACCTTC. This sequence encodes CATSRARDKGGYTF.